This TCR beta chain was observed in a study of T cell responses to AZD1222 COVID-19 vaccine. Findings and limits, study-wide: Most donors were white British and more were female, and clonal diversity was possibly underestimated.

Clones were sequenced by immunoSEQ multiplex PCR, and TCRdb holds only the in-frame ones, with some missing. The table records some 60,000 clones, approximately 86% of them present only once. V was pared by 0 bases and J by 4 bases, with 11 bases between. This CDR3 region has 15 residues. The germline CDR1 and CDR2 sequences are SGHTS and YDEGEE. Second-dose timings of about 4 or about 12 weeks were pooled. As to this clone: Its antigen is currently unknown.

The gene calls are TRBV5-8 and TRBJ1-3; TRBD1 might be the D (5 bases). The sequenced sample was peripheral blood, obtained 28 days after the second AZD1222 dose. The sequence came from an adult who received the AZD1222 COVID-19 vaccine. The DNA for the CDR3 is TGTGCCAGCAGCTTGGTGGCAGGGACGGGAAACACCATATATTTT. Amino acid sequence: CASSLVAGTGNTIYF.